This entry lists 9 T cell receptor beta chains sequenced from one sample in a study of shared clonotypes between healthy human individuals. Generated by immunoSEQ multiplex PCR, the TCRdb table keeps only in-frame clones and is missing some. The sample records more than 2 million clones, 93% being singletons. The naive CD8 fraction comprised CD45RO-negative cells positively selected for CCR7 and excluded terminally differentiated effector memory CD45RA+ cells. Source material: naive CD8+ T cells from PBMCs. Every receptor here comes from a man between 18 and 29 years old in good health. Some clones in this sample may be carry-over from other donors' samples.

The chain is built from TRBV11-2 and TRBJ2-5; TRBD1 or TRBD2 may be the D gene (5 bases each). The CDR3 extends over 14 amino acids. V lost 5 bases and J 8 bases, leaving 18 bases between the germline ends. Germline CDR1 is SGHAT and CDR2 is FQNNGV. DNA of the CDR3: TGTGCCAGCAGCCCCAGCCGGCGCAGGGACACCCAGTACTTC. Residues: CASSPSRRRDTQYF.

Details on this clone: The identical CDR3 is also encoded by other nucleotide sequences in the sample. This chain joins TRBV6-1 and TRBJ2-7; 8 nucleotides match TRBD1. This CDR3 has 14 amino acids. J lost 3 bases, V lost 1 base, and 2 bases had no gene match. Germline CDR1 reads MNHNS; CDR2 reads SASEGT. CDR3 loop: CASSEVGQGYEQYF. The CDR3 coding sequence is TGTGCCAGCAGTGAAGTCGGACAGGGCTACGAGCAGTACTTC.

The rearrangement joins TRBV7-9 to TRBJ2-5; 8 bases are a match to TRBD2. Germline-derived CDR1 and CDR2 are SEHNR and FQNEAQ (reference sequence). The length of the CDR3 is 16 residues. Trimming removed 6 bases from V and 5 bases from J; junction bases left unmatched: 14. DNA for the CDR3: TGTGCCAGCAGTCATCCTTCCCGGGGGGGCAGGGAGACCCAGTACTTC. As protein: CASSHPSRGGRETQYF.

The chain combines TRBV29-1 with TRBJ2-7, with D maybe TRBD2 (6 bases). With 4 bases removed from V and 3 bases from J, the gap between germline ends came to 16 bases. The length of the CDR3 is 14 residues. CDR1 and CDR2 from the germline V gene are SQVTM and ANQGSEA. As DNA, the CDR3 is TGCAGCGTTGTGAATCGCGGGGAACGCTACGAGCAGTACTTC. This encodes CSVVNRGERYEQYF.

This clone was picked up one time. The CDR3 region is CAWSALGNDNEQFF. The CDR3 DNA sequence: TGTGCCTGGAGTGCATTGGGGAACGACAATGAGCAGTTCTTC. The chain combines TRBV30 with TRBJ2-1, with D unresolved. The CDR3 runs 14 residues. V shed 1 base and J shed 5 bases, with 12 bases lying between them. Germline V CDR1 and CDR2: GTSNPN, SVGIG (reference sequence).

The rearrangement uses TRBV29-1 and TRBJ2-3, with TRBD2 matching 8 bases. This CDR3 has 13 residues. CDR1 and CDR2 (germline): SQVTM, ANQGSEA. J gave up 0 bases and V 5 bases, and 1 base lay outside the gene matches. CDR3 DNA: TGCAGCGTTAGCGGGGGTAGCACAGATACGCAGTATTTT. It yields the protein CSVSGGSTDTQYF.

This chain connects TRBV29-1 to TRBJ1-2; 7 positions agree with TRBD1. The V and J ends lost 5 bases and 1 base, in that order; junction bases with no gene match: 10. Looked up from germline, CDR1 is SQVTM and CDR2 is ANQGSEA. This CDR3 is built from 15 residues. The CDR3: CSVTDTRQGNYGYTF. For the CDR3, the DNA is TGCAGCGTTACCGACACACGACAGGGTAACTATGGCTACACCTTC.

This rearrangement joins TRBV9 to TRBJ2-1; D may be TRBD2 (5 bases). Germline loops: CDR1 SGDLS, CDR2 YYNGEE. The CDR3 is 14 residues long. Trimming removed 3 bases at V and 10 bases at J, with 17 bases between. CDR3 protein: CASSEVALGREQFF. In DNA form, the CDR3 reads TGTGCCAGCAGCGAGGTAGCCCTGGGGAGAGAGCAGTTCTTC.

A single count supports this clone. This rearrangement joins TRBV27 to TRBJ1-4; no definite D call. Trimming took off 6 bases at V and 8 bases at J, with 16 bases between the two ends. The germline V gene has CDR1 MNHEY and CDR2 SMNVEV (reference sequence). The CDR3 runs to 14 residues. The CDR3 sequence is CASSPLGGWEKLFF. The DNA for the CDR3 is TGTGCCAGCAGCCCTCTCGGTGGGTGGGAAAAACTGTTTTTT.